Listed here are 16 T cell receptor beta chains from one sample, sequenced in a study of T cell repertoires in cytomegalovirus infection. TCRdb passed the reads through MiXCR, listing each CDR3 protein once. The sample includes around 320,000 distinct CDR3 sequences, approximately 9.5% of them seen just once. Sequencing was carried out using PBMCs. These receptors came from a human donor in good health (CMV status not recorded). Some clones in this sample may be carry-over from other donors' samples.

This clonotype was counted ten times or more. The V and J genes are TRBV7-3 and TRBJ1-3; D remains unclear. V was cut by 5 bases and J by 1 base, with 6 bases left in between. CDR1 is SGHTA and CDR2 is FQGTGA in the germline V gene. The CDR3 runs to 13 residues. The CDR3 is CASSLGSGNTIYF. The CDR3 DNA follows: TGTGCCAGCAGCCTGGGATCTGGAAACACCATATATTTT.

The chain employs TRBV30 and TRBJ1-5, with a weak D call TRBD1 (6 bases). The CDR3 is 12 residues long. Per germline, CDR1 GTSNPN and CDR2 SVGIG (reference sequence). V lost 4 bases and J lost 4, with 8 bases in between. The CDR3 DNA follows: TGTGCCTGGAATACAGGGAATCAGCCCCAGCATTTT. Translating it yields CAWNTGNQPQHF.

Only a few counts were recorded for this clonotype. This chain links TRBV20-1 with TRBJ2-7, with D perhaps matching TRBD1 (6 bases). Germline V gives CDR1 DFQATT, CDR2 SNEGSKA (reference sequence). The V and J ends lost 4 bases and 4 bases respectively, with 17 bases between them. This CDR3 contains 14 residues. The DNA of the CDR3 is TGCAGTGCTATAGGCCGGGACAAACTTTACGAGCAGTACTTC. Residues: CSAIGRDKLYEQYF.

This chain joins TRBV24-1 and TRBJ2-1; no clear D. This CDR3 contains 13 residues. Germline-derived CDR1 and CDR2 are KGHDR and SFDVKD. Trimming pared 1 base from V and 10 bases from J, leaving 10 bases between. Here the CDR3 DNA reads TGTGCCACCAGTGATTTCAAGCGTGGAGAGCAGTTCTTC. It translates to CATSDFKRGEQFF.

This clonotype was counted ten times or more. The genes are TRBV24-1 and TRBJ2-2; D is uncertain. Germline values: CDR1 KGHDR, CDR2 SFDVKD. V dropped 4 bases and J dropped 4 bases, with 12 bases sitting between them. The CDR3 has 15 amino acids. This CDR3 reads CATSERKSRTGELFF. For the CDR3, the DNA is TGTGCCACCAGTGAGCGAAAGAGTCGCACCGGGGAGCTGTTTTTT.

The table lists this clonotype with many counts. The J gene is TRBJ2-1, the V gene TRBV7-2; 9 nucleotides agree with TRBD2. This CDR3 has 17 residues. Germline assignment: CDR1 SGHTA and CDR2 FQGNSA. The trim removed 5 bases at V and 4 bases at J, leaving 12 bases unmatched. The CDR3 DNA reads as TGTGCCAGCAGCCTCCAGAGGAGGCTAGCGGGGTACAATGAGCAGTTCTTC. It encodes CASSLQRRLAGYNEQFF.

In this sample, this clonotype turned up many times. This sequence joins TRBV7-2 and TRBJ2-7; 9 nucleotides agree with TRBD1. The junction had 3 bases not matched to a gene; V was cut back by 3 bases and J by 3 bases. The germline CDR1 and CDR2 sequences are SGHTA and FQGNSA. This CDR3 has 14 amino acids. The CDR3 nucleotides read TGTGCCAGCAGCTTGGAGACAGGGGGCTACGAGCAGTACTTC. Translating gives CASSLETGGYEQYF.

Only a few counts were recorded for this clonotype. The CDR3 spells CSANRGAYEQYF. CDR3 in DNA: TGCAGTGCTAATCGGGGGGCCTACGAGCAGTACTTC. The chain has TRBV20-1 and TRBJ2-7; 7 bases are a match to TRBD2. The CDR3 runs to 12 residues. J gave up 2 bases and V 4 bases, and 2 bases lay outside the gene matches. Germline CDR1 and CDR2: DFQATT and SNEGSKA (reference sequence).

The chain uses TRBV28 and TRBJ1-1; possible D gene TRBD1, 5 bases. The CDR3 is made up of 13 amino acids. Trimming removed 4 bases from V and 5 bases from J, with 11 bases in between. Germline CDR1 MDHEN, CDR2 SYDVKM. The CDR3: CASSYIGGTEAFF. The CDR3 bases are TGTGCCAGCAGTTATATTGGGGGAACTGAAGCTTTCTTT.

This clonotype was counted ten times or more. V usage is TRBV7-2 and J usage is TRBJ2-7; a possible D gene is TRBD2 (6 bases). Trimming removed 0 bases from V and 0 bases from J, with 12 bases in between. The CDR3 length is 16 residues. CDR1 SGHTA and CDR2 FQGNSA come from the germline V gene. The CDR3: CASSLALALSSYEQYF. The CDR3 DNA follows: TGTGCCAGCAGCTTAGCGCTAGCGTTAAGCTCCTACGAGCAGTACTTC.

This clonotype was counted only a few times. The chain employs TRBV29-1 and TRBJ1-1; D not certain. V was trimmed by 7 bases and J by 1 base, leaving 4 bases between them. The CDR3 totals 10 residues. The germline V gene has CDR1 SQVTM and CDR2 ANQGSEA. The CDR3 coding sequence is TGCAGCGGCGCGAACACTGAAGCTTTCTTT. This codes for CSGANTEAFF.

A few counts support this clonotype. The chain couples TRBV12-3 or TRBV12-4 to TRBJ2-7; D is ambiguous. Trimming shortened V by 3 bases and J by 0 bases, and 6 bases separated the two germline ends. CDR3 size: 13 residues. The CDR3 region has the DNA TGTGCCAGCAGTTTTTCCGCCTCCTACGAGCAGTACTTC. It codes for CASSFSASYEQYF.

This clonotype was detected many times. This chain joins TRBV12-3 or TRBV12-4 and TRBJ2-5; D remains unclear. Trimming left V 6 bases short and J 1 base short, with 15 bases between. This CDR3 is built from 15 residues. The CDR3 nucleotides read TGTGCCAGCAGCCTGTTACGCGGTACCCAAGAGACCCAGTACTTC. Translating gives CASSLLRGTQETQYF.

This sequence joins TRBV12-3 or TRBV12-4 and TRBJ2-1; unclear D gene. This CDR3 has 12 amino acids. V gave up 6 bases and J gave up 6 bases, with 9 bases separating them. CDR3 sequence reads: CASSHGPNEQFF. The DNA of the CDR3 is TGTGCCAGCAGCCATGGTCCCAATGAGCAGTTCTTC.

The chain is built from TRBV12-3 or TRBV12-4 and TRBJ2-7, with 11 bases fitting TRBD1. The CDR3 totals 15 residues. The junction had 7 bases not matched to a gene; V was cut back by 5 bases and J by 4 bases. CDR3 sequence: CASSPTGTGGYEQYF. The CDR3 bases are TGTGCCAGCAGTCCCACCGGGACAGGGGGGTACGAGCAGTACTTC.

The table lists this clonotype with many counts. The chain uses TRBV7-2 and TRBJ2-7; tentatively, D is TRBD1 (5 bases). V dropped 0 bases and J dropped 5 bases, with 8 bases sitting between them. CDR1 and CDR2 (germline): SGHTA, FQGNSA. The CDR3 covers 13 residues. The CDR3, as DNA: TGTGCCAGCAGCTTAGCAGGGGCTCACGAGCAGTACTTC. Protein sequence: CASSLAGAHEQYF.